The T cell receptor beta chain under discussion was sequenced for a study of blood T cell repertoires in COVID-19. Study details: COVID-19 samples, acute and convalescent, were from the United States, Italy and Spain. Sample material is recorded as cDNA or gDNA derived from T cells, B-cell-depleted T cells, or PBMCs.

Authors' analysis steps: Estimation of nucleated cell counts relied on the amplification of reference gene primers. Some clones are missing from TCRdb's copy, which holds only in-frame ones; the method was immunoSEQ multiplex PCR. That table supplies the V and J calls and clone size; D and trimming were determined from the DNA. The table records 200,000 to 250,000 clones, over 80% of them present only once. In germline, CDR1 is SQVTM, CDR2 ANQGSEA. The CDR3 is made up of 16 amino acids. V was shortened by 0 bases and J by 4 bases, with 18 bases between the two germline ends. The sequencing sample was made of PBMCs or T cells enriched from blood (not recorded which). The sequence derives from a young man with acute COVID-19. The J gene is TRBJ1-1, the V gene TRBV29-1, with unresolved D. The CDR3 region is CSVEDPSWGAGTEAFF. CDR3 bases: TGCAGCGTTGAAGACCCTAGTTGGGGAGCTGGCACTGAAGCTTTCTTT.